The T cell receptor beta chain under discussion was sequenced for a study of T cell responses to AZD1222 COVID-19 vaccine. Study-level findings and limits: Unmutated variant regions reportedly attract nearly half of all spike-specific TCRs.

This clone was recorded a few times. Its antigen is currently unknown. Clones were read by immunoSEQ multiplex PCR, and TCRdb kept only the in-frame ones, dropping some. Found here are around 150,000 clones, approximately 85% of them singletons; the top ten hold 7.9%. V was clipped by 3 bases and J by 1 base; unmatched bases: 2. CDR1 and CDR2 from the germline V gene are KGHDR and SFDVKD. The CDR3 runs 16 residues. V gene TRBV24-1 combines with J gene TRBJ2-7; 13 bases match TRBD2. The TCR originated in an adult who received the MenACWY meningococcal vaccine as a control. Sequenced material: peripheral blood, taken 28 days after the second dose of the MenACWY control vaccine. The CDR3 bases are TGTGCCACCAGTGATCCGACTAGCGGGAGGTCCTACGAGCAGTACTTC. It encodes CATSDPTSGRSYEQYF.